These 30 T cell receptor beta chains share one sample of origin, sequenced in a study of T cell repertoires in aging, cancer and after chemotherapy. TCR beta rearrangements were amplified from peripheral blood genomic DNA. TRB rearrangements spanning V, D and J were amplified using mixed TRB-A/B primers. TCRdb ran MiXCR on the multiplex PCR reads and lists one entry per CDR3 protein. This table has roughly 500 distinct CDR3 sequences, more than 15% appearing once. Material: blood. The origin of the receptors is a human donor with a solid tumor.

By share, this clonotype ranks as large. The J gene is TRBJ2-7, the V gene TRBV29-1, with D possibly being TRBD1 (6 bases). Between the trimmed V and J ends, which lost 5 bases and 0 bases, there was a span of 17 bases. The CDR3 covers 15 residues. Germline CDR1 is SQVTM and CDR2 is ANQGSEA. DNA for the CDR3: TGCAGCGTTACACTCAAACAGGGAAGCTCCTACGAGCAGTACTTC. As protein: CSVTLKQGSSYEQYF.

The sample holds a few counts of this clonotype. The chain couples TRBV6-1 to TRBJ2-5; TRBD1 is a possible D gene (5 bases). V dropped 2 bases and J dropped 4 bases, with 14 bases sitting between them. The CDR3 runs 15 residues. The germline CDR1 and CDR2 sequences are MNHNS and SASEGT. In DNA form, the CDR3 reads TGTGCCAGCAGTGAAAGACAGAATGTAAGAGAGACCCAGTACTTC. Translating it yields CASSERQNVRETQYF.

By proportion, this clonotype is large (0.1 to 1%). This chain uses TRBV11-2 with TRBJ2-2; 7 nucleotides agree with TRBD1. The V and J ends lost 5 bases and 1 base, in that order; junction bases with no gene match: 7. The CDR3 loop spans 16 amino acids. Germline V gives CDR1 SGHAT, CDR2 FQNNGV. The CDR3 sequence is CASSPWTGQNTGELFF. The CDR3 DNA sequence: TGTGCCAGCAGCCCGTGGACAGGCCAGAACACCGGGGAGCTGTTTTTT. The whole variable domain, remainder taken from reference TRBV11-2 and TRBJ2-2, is EAGVAQSPRYKIIEKRQSVAFWCNPISGHATLYWYQQILGQGPKLLIQFQNNGVVDDSQLPKDRFSAERLKGVDSTLKIQPAKLEDSAVYLCASSPWTGQNTGELFFGEGSRLTVL.

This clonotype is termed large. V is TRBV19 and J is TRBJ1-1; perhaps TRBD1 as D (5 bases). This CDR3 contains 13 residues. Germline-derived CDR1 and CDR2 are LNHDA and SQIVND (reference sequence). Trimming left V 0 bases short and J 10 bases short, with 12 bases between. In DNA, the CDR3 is TGTGCCAGTAGTATAGAGATGGGGCGCTCAGCTTTCTTT. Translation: CASSIEMGRSAFF.

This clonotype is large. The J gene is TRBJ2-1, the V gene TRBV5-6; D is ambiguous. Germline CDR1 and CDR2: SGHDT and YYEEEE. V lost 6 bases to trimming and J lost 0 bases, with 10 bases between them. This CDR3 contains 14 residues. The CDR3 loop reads CASMGASSYNEQFF. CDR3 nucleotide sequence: TGTGCCAGCATGGGTGCCTCCTCCTACAATGAGCAGTTCTTC. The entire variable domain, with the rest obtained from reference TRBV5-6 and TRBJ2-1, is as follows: DAGVTQSPTHLIKTRGQQVTLRCSPKSGHDTVSWYQQALGQGPQFIFQYYEEEERQRGNFPDRFSGHQFPNYSSELNVNALLLGDSALYLCASMGASSYNEQFFGPGTRLTVL.

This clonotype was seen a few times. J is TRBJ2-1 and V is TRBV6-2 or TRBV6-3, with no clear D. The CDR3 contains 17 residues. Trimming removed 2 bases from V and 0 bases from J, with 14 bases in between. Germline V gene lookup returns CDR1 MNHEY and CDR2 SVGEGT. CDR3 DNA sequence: TGTGCCAGCAGTTACCATCTGGAAAGAGTCTCCTACAATGAGCAGTTCTTC. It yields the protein CASSYHLERVSYNEQFF.

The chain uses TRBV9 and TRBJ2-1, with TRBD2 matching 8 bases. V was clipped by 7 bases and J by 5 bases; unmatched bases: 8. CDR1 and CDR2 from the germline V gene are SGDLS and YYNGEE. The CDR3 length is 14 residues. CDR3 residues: CASRPGLGNNEQFF. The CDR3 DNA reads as TGTGCCAGCCGACCGGGACTAGGCAACAATGAGCAGTTCTTC. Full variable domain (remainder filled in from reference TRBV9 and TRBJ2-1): DSGVTQTPKHLITATGQRVTLRCSPRSGDLSVYWYQQSLDQGLQFLIQYYNGEERAKGNILERFSAQQFPDLHSELNLSSLELGDSALYFCASRPGLGNNEQFFGPGTRLTVL.

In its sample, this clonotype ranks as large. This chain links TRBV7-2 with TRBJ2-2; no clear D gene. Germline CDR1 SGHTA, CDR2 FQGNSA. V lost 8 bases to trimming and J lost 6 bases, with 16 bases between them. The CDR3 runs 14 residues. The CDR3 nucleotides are TGTGCCAGCGCTAGGCGGCGAACGGCCGGGGAGCTGTTTTTT. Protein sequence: CASARRRTAGELFF.

CDR3 DNA: TGTGCCAGCAGCTTAGGGGCTAGCGGAAGCACAGATACGCAGTATTTT. Its translation is CASSLGASGSTDTQYF. The V call is TRBV11-3, the J call TRBJ2-3, with 7 bases identical to TRBD2. With 1 base clipped from V and 0 bases from J, the junction kept 4 bases outside the gene matches. Germline assignment: CDR1 SGHNT and CDR2 YENEEA. CDR3 length: 16 amino acids.

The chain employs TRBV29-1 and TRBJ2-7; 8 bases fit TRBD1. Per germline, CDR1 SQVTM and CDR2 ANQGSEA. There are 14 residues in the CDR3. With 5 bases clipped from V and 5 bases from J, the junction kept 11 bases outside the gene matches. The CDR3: CSVHSGVQGDEQYF. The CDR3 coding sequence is TGCAGCGTTCACTCGGGGGTACAGGGGGACGAGCAGTACTTC.

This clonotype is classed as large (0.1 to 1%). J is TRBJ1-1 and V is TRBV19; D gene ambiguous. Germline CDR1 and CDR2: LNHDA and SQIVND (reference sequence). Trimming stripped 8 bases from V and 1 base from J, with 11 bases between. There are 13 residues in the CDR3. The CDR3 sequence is CASEFTANTEAFF. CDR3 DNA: TGTGCCAGTGAATTCACAGCGAACACTGAAGCTTTCTTT.

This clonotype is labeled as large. CDR3 protein: CASSYFYTGELFF. CDR3 in DNA: TGTGCCAGCAGTTACTTCTACACCGGGGAGCTGTTTTTT. This rearrangement joins TRBV6-2 or TRBV6-3 to TRBJ2-2; D unclear. Per germline, CDR1 MNHEY and CDR2 SVGEGT. The CDR3 runs to 13 residues. V gave up 1 base and J gave up 3 bases, with 3 bases separating them.

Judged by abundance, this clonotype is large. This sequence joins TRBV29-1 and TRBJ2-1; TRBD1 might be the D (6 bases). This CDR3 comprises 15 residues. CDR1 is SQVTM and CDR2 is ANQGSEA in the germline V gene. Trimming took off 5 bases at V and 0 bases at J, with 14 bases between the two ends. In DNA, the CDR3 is TGCAGCGTTCAGGGGCAGGGGAGCTCCTACAATGAGCAGTTCTTC. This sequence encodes CSVQGQGSSYNEQFF.

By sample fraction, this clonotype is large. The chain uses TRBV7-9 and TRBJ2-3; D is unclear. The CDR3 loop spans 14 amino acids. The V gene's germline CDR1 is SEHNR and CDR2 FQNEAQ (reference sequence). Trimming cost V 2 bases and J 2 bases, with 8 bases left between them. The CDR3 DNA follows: TGTGCCAGCAGCTTATGGGTCACCACAGATACGCAGTATTTT. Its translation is CASSLWVTTDTQYF.

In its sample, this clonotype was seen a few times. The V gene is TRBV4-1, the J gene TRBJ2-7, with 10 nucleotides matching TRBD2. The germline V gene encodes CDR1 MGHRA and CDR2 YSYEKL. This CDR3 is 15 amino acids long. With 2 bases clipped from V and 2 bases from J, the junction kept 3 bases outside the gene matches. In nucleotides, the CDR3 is TGCGCCAGCAGCCAACTAGCGGGGGTAACCTACGAGCAGTACTTC. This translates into CASSQLAGVTYEQYF.

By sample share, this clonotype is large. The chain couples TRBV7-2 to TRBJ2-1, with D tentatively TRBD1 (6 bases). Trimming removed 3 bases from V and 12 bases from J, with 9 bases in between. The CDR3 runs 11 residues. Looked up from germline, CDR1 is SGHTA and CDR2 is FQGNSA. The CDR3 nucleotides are TGTGCCAGCAGCTTCAGGGGTGGGCAGTTCTTC. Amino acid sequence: CASSFRGGQFF.

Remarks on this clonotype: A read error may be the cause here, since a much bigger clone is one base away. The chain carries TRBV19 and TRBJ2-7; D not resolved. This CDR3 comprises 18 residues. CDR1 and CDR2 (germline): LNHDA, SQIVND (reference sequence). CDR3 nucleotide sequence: TGTGCCAGATTCACAAGTCTAAAACGAACACCGAGCTCCTACAAGCAGTACTTC. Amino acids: CARFTSLKRTPSSYKQYF.

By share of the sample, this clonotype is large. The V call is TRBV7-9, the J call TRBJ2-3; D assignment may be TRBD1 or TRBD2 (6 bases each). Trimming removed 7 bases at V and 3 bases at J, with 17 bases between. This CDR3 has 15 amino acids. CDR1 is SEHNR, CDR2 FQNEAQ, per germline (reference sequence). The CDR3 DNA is TGTGCCAGCACCTCGGGGGCCCGGGCTACAGATACGCAGTATTTT. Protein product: CASTSGARATDTQYF.

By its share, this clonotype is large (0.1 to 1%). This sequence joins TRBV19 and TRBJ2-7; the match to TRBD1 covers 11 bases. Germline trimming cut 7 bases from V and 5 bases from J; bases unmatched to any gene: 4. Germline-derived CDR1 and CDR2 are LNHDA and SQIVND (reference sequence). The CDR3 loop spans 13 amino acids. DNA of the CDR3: TGTGCCAGTAAAAGGACAGGGGGCAACGAGCAGTACTTC. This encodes CASKRTGGNEQYF.

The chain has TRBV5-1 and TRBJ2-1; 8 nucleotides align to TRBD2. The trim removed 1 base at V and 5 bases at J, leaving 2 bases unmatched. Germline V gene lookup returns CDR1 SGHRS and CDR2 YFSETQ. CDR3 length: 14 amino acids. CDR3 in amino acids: CASSLSGGDNEQFF. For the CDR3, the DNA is TGCGCCAGCAGCTTGAGCGGGGGAGACAATGAGCAGTTCTTC.

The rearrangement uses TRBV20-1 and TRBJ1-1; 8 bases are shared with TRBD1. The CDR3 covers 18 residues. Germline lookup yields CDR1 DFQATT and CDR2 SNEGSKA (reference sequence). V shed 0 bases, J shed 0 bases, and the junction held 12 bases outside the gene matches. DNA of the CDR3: TGCAGTGCTAGAGATCGCACCCGTTGGACAGGGTTGAACACTGAAGCTTTCTTT. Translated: CSARDRTRWTGLNTEAFF.

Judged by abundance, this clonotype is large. The CDR3 loop is CASTETGLMNEQYF. CDR3 DNA: TGCGCCAGCACCGAAACTGGACTGATGAACGAGCAGTACTTC. The chain carries TRBV10-2 and TRBJ2-7, with a tentative D call TRBD2 (5 bases). V lost 7 bases, J lost 5 bases, and 18 bases lay in between. The germline CDR1 and CDR2 sequences are WSHSY and SAAADI. This CDR3 has 14 amino acids.

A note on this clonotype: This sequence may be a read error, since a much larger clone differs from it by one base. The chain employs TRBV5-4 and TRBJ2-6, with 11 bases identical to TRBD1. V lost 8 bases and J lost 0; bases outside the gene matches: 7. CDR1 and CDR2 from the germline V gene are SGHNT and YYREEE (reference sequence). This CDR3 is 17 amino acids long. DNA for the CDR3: TGTGCCAGGAGTAGGACAGGGGGCGGCTCTGGGGCCAACGTCCTGACTTTC. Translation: CARSRTGGGSGANVLTF. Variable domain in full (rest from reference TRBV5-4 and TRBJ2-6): ETGVTQSPTHLIKTRGQQVTLRCSSQSGHNTVSWYQQALGQGPQFIFQYYREEENGRGNFPPRFSGLQFPNYSSELNVNALELDDSALYLCARSRTGGGSGANVLTFGAGSRLTVL.

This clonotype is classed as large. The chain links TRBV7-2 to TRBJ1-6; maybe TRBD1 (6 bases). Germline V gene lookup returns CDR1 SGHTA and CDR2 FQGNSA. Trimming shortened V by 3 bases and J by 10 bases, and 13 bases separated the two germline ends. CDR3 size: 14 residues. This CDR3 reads CASSFHKGGSPLHF. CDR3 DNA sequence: TGTGCCAGCAGCTTCCATAAGGGGGGCTCACCCCTCCACTTT.

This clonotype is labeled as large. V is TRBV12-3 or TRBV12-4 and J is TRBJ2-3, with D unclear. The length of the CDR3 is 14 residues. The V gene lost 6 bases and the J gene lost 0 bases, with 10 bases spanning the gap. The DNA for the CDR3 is TGTGCCAGCAGGCCGGGCCGTAGCACAGATACGCAGTATTTT. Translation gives CASRPGRSTDTQYF.

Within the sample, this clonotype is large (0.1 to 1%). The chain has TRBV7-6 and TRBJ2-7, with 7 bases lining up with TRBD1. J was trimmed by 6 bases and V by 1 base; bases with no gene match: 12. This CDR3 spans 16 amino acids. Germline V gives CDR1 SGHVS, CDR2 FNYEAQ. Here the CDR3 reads CASSLGPGQTTREQYF. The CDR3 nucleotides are TGTGCCAGCAGCTTAGGTCCGGGACAGACTACCCGCGAGCAGTACTTC.

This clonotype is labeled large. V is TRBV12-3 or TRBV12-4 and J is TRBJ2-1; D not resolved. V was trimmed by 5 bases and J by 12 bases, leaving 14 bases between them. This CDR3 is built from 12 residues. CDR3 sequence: CASSHGRTSQFF. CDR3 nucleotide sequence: TGTGCCAGCAGTCATGGACGTACATCGCAGTTCTTC.

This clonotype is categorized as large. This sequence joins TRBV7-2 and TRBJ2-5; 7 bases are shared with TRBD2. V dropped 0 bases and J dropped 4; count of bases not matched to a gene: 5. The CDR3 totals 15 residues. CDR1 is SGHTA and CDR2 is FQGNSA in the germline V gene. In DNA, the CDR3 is TGTGCCAGCAGCTTAGCGGGAGGGCCGGGAGAGACCCAGTACTTC. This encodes CASSLAGGPGETQYF.

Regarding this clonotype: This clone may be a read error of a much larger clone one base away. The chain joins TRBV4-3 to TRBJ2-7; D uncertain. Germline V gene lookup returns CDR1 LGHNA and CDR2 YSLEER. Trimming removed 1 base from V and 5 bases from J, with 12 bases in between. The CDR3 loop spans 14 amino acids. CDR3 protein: CASSQGWTSHEQYF. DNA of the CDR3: TGCGCCAGCAGCCAAGGCTGGACGTCCCACGAGCAGTACTTC.

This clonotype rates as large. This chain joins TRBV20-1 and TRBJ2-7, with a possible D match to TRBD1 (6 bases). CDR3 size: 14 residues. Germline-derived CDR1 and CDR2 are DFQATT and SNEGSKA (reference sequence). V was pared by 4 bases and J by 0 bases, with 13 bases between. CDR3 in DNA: TGCAGTGCTAAGGACAGACCAAGCTCCTACGAGCAGTACTTC. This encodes CSAKDRPSSYEQYF.